Listed below are T cell receptor beta chains from one sample, sequenced in a study of cytomegalovirus exposure and HLA in healthy donors. The data were produced by immunoSEQ multiplex PCR, yet TCRdb's version contains in-frame clones alone and is incomplete. The table includes some 90,000 clones, over 70% detected once. Sequenced material: PBMCs. The receptors shown here come from a man aged 50 to 59 in good health and CMV-seropositive. CDR3s include the opening cysteine and the closing phenylalanine or tryptophan. A D gene is named only where the DNA matches it firmly. The size field is filled for only some rows; it gives once, few, many or a size class.

j_call: TRBJ2-4
d_call: -
clone_size: -
v_call: TRBV7-9
cdr3_nt: TGTTCCAGCAGCTTAGGACGGCAGGGTATCCTGGCAAACATTCAGTACTTC
cdr3_aa: CSSSLGRQGILANIQYF

j_call: TRBJ1-1
d_call: -
clone_size: -
v_call: TRBV6-1
cdr3_nt: TGTGCCAGCAGGCAAGGCGGGTCCACTGAAGCTTTCTTT
cdr3_aa: CASRQGGSTEAFF

j_call: TRBJ2-1
d_call: -
clone_size: -
v_call: TRBV7-8
cdr3_nt: TGTGCCAGCAGCTTAAGGGACATCCCCTACAATGAGCAGTTCTTC
cdr3_aa: CASSLRDIPYNEQFF

j_call: TRBJ1-1
d_call: -
clone_size: -
v_call: TRBV7-2
cdr3_nt: TGTGCCAGCAGCGCCGCAGGAAATAGAGTCACTGAAGCTTTCTTT
cdr3_aa: CASSAAGNRVTEAFF

j_call: TRBJ1-1
d_call: -
clone_size: -
v_call: TRBV18
cdr3_nt: TGTGCCAGCTCACCACGGGAGGGGGGCACTGAAGCTTTCTTT
cdr3_aa: CASSPREGGTEAFF

j_call: TRBJ1-1
d_call: -
clone_size: -
v_call: TRBV7-9
cdr3_nt: TGTTCCAGCAGCCCCTACGCGAACACTGAAGCTTTCTTT
cdr3_aa: CSSSPYANTEAFF

j_call: TRBJ2-2
d_call: -
clone_size: -
v_call: TRBV21-1
cdr3_nt: TGTGCCAGCAGCAAATGGCCGGGAGTAACCGGGGAGCTGTTTTTT
cdr3_aa: CASSKWPGVTGELFF

j_call: TRBJ1-5
d_call: -
clone_size: -
v_call: TRBV30
cdr3_nt: TGTGCCTGGAGTGAGACAGCTAATCAGCCCCAGCATTTT
cdr3_aa: CAWSETANQPQHF

j_call: TRBJ1-1
d_call: TRBD1
clone_size: few
v_call: TRBV6-1
cdr3_nt: TGTGCCAGCAGCCCGGGGACAGGGGGCCACACTGAAGCTTTCTTT
cdr3_aa: CASSPGTGGHTEAFF

j_call: TRBJ2-1
d_call: -
clone_size: -
v_call: TRBV2
cdr3_nt: TGTGCCAGCAGTGCGGGAGCGGGGCTTGGACAGGGTGAGCAGTTCTTC
cdr3_aa: CASSAGAGLGQGEQFF

j_call: TRBJ2-5
d_call: -
clone_size: -
v_call: TRBV5-1
cdr3_nt: TGCGCCAGCAGCTTGTTTCAGCAAGAGACCCAGTACTTC
cdr3_aa: CASSLFQQETQYF

j_call: TRBJ2-1
d_call: -
clone_size: -
v_call: TRBV10-2
cdr3_nt: TGCGCCAGCGGTCCCTCTGGGGGCCGGTCGGGTGAGCAGTTCTTC
cdr3_aa: CASGPSGGRSGEQFF

j_call: TRBJ1-1
d_call: -
clone_size: -
v_call: TRBV19
cdr3_nt: TGTGCCAGTAGAACCCAGTACCGAGGCACTGGCGAAGCTTTCTTT
cdr3_aa: CASRTQYRGTGEAFF

j_call: TRBJ2-5
d_call: -
clone_size: few
v_call: TRBV19
cdr3_nt: TGTGCCAGTAGTATGTTAGCAGATAAGTACCAAGAGACCCAGTACTTC
cdr3_aa: CASSMLADKYQETQYF

j_call: TRBJ2-7
d_call: -
clone_size: -
v_call: TRBV7-9
cdr3_nt: TGTGCCAGCAGCCCGTCCAGACAGGCAAGCTCCTACGAGCAGTACTTC
cdr3_aa: CASSPSRQASSYEQYF

j_call: TRBJ1-2
d_call: -
clone_size: -
v_call: TRBV7-9
cdr3_nt: TGTGCCAGCAGGTATTCCCGCGGTAAAATCACCTTC
cdr3_aa: CASRYSRGKITF

j_call: TRBJ2-3
d_call: -
clone_size: few
v_call: TRBV9
cdr3_nt: TGTGCCAGCAGCGTCGTAACAGATACGCAGTATTTT
cdr3_aa: CASSVVTDTQYF

j_call: TRBJ1-1
d_call: TRBD1
clone_size: -
v_call: TRBV5-4
cdr3_nt: TGTGCCAGCAGCTTGGGACCTGGGACAGGGCCAGAAGCTTTCTTT
cdr3_aa: CASSLGPGTGPEAFF

j_call: TRBJ2-3
d_call: TRBD2
clone_size: -
v_call: TRBV11-2
cdr3_nt: TGTGCCAGCAGCCCCGGCGGACTAGGGGGCACAGATACGCAGTATTTT
cdr3_aa: CASSPGGLGGTDTQYF

j_call: TRBJ1-2
d_call: -
clone_size: few
v_call: TRBV19
cdr3_nt: TGTGCCAGTAGTATATCGGGGGGCGGAGGCTATGGCTACACCTTC
cdr3_aa: CASSISGGGGYGYTF

j_call: TRBJ2-7
d_call: TRBD2
clone_size: -
v_call: TRBV2
cdr3_nt: TGTGCCAGCAGTCCTTTTACTAGCGGGGCCGGCGAGCAGTACTTC
cdr3_aa: CASSPFTSGAGEQYF

j_call: TRBJ2-3
d_call: -
clone_size: -
v_call: TRBV21-1
cdr3_nt: TGTGCCAGCAGCAAAGTGAACGGGAGTTTCCCAGATACGCAGTATTTT
cdr3_aa: CASSKVNGSFPDTQYF

j_call: TRBJ1-1
d_call: -
clone_size: -
v_call: TRBV5-1
cdr3_nt: TGCGCCAGCAGCTCGGGGGTATCAGGACTGAACACTGAAGCTTTCTTT
cdr3_aa: CASSSGVSGLNTEAFF

j_call: TRBJ2-6
d_call: TRBD2
clone_size: -
v_call: TRBV7-9
cdr3_nt: TGTGCCAGCAGCTTCGGCACTAGCGCTAGTGGGGCCAACGTCCTGACTTTC
cdr3_aa: CASSFGTSASGANVLTF

j_call: TRBJ2-5
d_call: -
clone_size: -
v_call: TRBV7-7
cdr3_nt: TGTGCCAGCAGCTTAGGAGGAAGAGAGACCCAGTACTTC
cdr3_aa: CASSLGGRETQYF

j_call: TRBJ2-1
d_call: -
clone_size: -
v_call: TRBV11-2
cdr3_nt: TGTGCCAGCAGCTTAACGACCCTCCGGGACAATGAGCAGTTCTTC
cdr3_aa: CASSLTTLRDNEQFF

j_call: TRBJ2-7
d_call: TRBD1
clone_size: -
v_call: TRBV5-1
cdr3_nt: TGCGCCAGCAGCTTGGGTGCAGGGGGCTACGAGCAGTACTTC
cdr3_aa: CASSLGAGGYEQYF

j_call: TRBJ2-3
d_call: TRBD2
clone_size: -
v_call: TRBV19
cdr3_nt: TGTGCCAGTAGTATAGGACTAGCGGGAGGTGGAGATACGCAGTATTTT
cdr3_aa: CASSIGLAGGGDTQYF

j_call: TRBJ2-3
d_call: TRBD2
clone_size: few
v_call: TRBV6-4
cdr3_nt: TGTGCCAGCAGTCCTCGACTAGCGGCTCTGGGTACGCAGTATTTT
cdr3_aa: CASSPRLAALGTQYF

j_call: TRBJ1-1
d_call: TRBD1
clone_size: -
v_call: TRBV5-1
cdr3_nt: TGCGCCAGCAGCCCCGAGACAGGGGAGGCTTTCTTT
cdr3_aa: CASSPETGEAFF

j_call: TRBJ2-3
d_call: TRBD2
clone_size: -
v_call: TRBV7-2
cdr3_nt: TGTGCCAGCAGCCAGGGACTAGCGGGAAGTTCTGTGAATACGCAGTATTTT
cdr3_aa: CASSQGLAGSSVNTQYF

j_call: TRBJ2-7
d_call: TRBD2
clone_size: -
v_call: TRBV2
cdr3_nt: TGTGCCAGCACCGCGACTAGCGGGAGGGCCCACGAGCAGTACTTC
cdr3_aa: CASTATSGRAHEQYF

j_call: TRBJ1-6
d_call: TRBD1
clone_size: -
v_call: TRBV25-1
cdr3_nt: TGTGCCAGCAGTGAGGTGGGGGACAGCTCTACCCTCCACTTT
cdr3_aa: CASSEVGDSSTLHF

j_call: TRBJ1-2
d_call: TRBD1
clone_size: -
v_call: TRBV6-5
cdr3_nt: TGTGCCAGCGTGCCCTCAGGGGGAGCTAACTATGGCTACACCTTC
cdr3_aa: CASVPSGGANYGYTF

j_call: TRBJ2-2
d_call: -
clone_size: -
v_call: TRBV9
cdr3_nt: TGTGCCAGCAAGACCACAGGGTTCGGGGAGCTGTTTTTT
cdr3_aa: CASKTTGFGELFF

j_call: TRBJ2-5
d_call: TRBD1
clone_size: -
v_call: TRBV7-9
cdr3_nt: TGTTCCAGTACCCCCCGGGCCGACAGGGAACAAGAGACCCAGTACTTC
cdr3_aa: CSSTPRADREQETQYF

j_call: TRBJ2-7
d_call: -
clone_size: -
v_call: TRBV9
cdr3_nt: TGTGCCAGCAGCGTGAGGTGGGAGTCGGCCGAGCAGTACTTC
cdr3_aa: CASSVRWESAEQYF

j_call: TRBJ2-1
d_call: TRBD2
clone_size: -
v_call: TRBV5-1
cdr3_nt: TGCGCCAGCAGCCCGTTTAGCCTAGCGGGAGATAGGGAGCAGTTCTTC
cdr3_aa: CASSPFSLAGDREQFF

j_call: TRBJ1-1
d_call: -
clone_size: -
v_call: TRBV5-6
cdr3_nt: TGTGCCAGCAGCTTTGGTACGGGGGACACTGAAGCTTTCTTT
cdr3_aa: CASSFGTGDTEAFF

j_call: TRBJ2-4
d_call: TRBD2
clone_size: -
v_call: TRBV2
cdr3_nt: TGTGCCAGCAGAACCAGGACTAGCGTGGAAAACATTCAGTACTTC
cdr3_aa: CASRTRTSVENIQYF

j_call: TRBJ2-4
d_call: -
clone_size: -
v_call: TRBV5-5
cdr3_nt: TGTGCCAGCAGCTTAGGGCTACAGGTAACCAAAAACATTCAGTACTTC
cdr3_aa: CASSLGLQVTKNIQYF

j_call: TRBJ1-5
d_call: -
clone_size: once
v_call: TRBV18
cdr3_nt: TGTGCCAGCTCTGGGGGGGGAATTAGCAATCAGCCCCAGCATTTT
cdr3_aa: CASSGGGISNQPQHF

j_call: TRBJ2-3
d_call: -
clone_size: -
v_call: TRBV2
cdr3_nt: TGTGCCAGCAGGGCCCATGGTAGCACAGATACGCAGTATTTT
cdr3_aa: CASRAHGSTDTQYF

j_call: TRBJ2-3
d_call: TRBD2
clone_size: -
v_call: TRBV7-2
cdr3_nt: TGTGCCAGCAGCTTAGGGCGACTAGCGGGAGGGGGCACAGATACGCAGTATTTT
cdr3_aa: CASSLGRLAGGGTDTQYF